This entry concerns a single T cell receptor (beta chain). What it binds is not known. The data were obtained in a study of T cell repertoires in cytomegalovirus infection. Study summary: Use of recently identified HLA-C-restricted and well-studied HLA-B-restricted CMV epitopes was part of the study. A matching HLA type, together with CMV infection, was signaled by public TCR beta signatures.

Study results and limitations: Clonotypes of TCR beta that were HLA-C-restricted and CMV-specific dominated the ex vivo response.

TCRdb used MiXCR to reprocess the reads, holding one entry per CDR3 protein. The sample has hundreds of thousands of distinct CDR3 sequences, under 55% seen once. The source material was cultured PBMCs, sampled from culture after CMV antigen stimulation. This TCR was sampled from a human donor in good health (CMV status not recorded). Some clones in this sample may be carry-over from other donors' samples.

CDR3 sequence: CASSPQGQTNTEAFF. CDR3 nucleotides: TGTGCCAGCTCACCACAGGGGCAGACGAACACTGAAGCTTTCTTT. V gene TRBV18 combines with J gene TRBJ1-1; tentatively, D is TRBD1 (5 bases). Between the trimmed V and J ends, which lost 1 base and 1 base, there was a span of 10 bases. The CDR3 consists of 15 residues. From germline, CDR1 is KGHSH and CDR2 LQKENI.